This T cell receptor (beta chain) was documented in a study of shared clonotypes between healthy human individuals. At the level of the study: The donor group consisted of two women and a few men, aged 18 to 49.

Assay used: immunoSEQ multiplex PCR; TCRdb lists only in-frame clones, some missing. The sample holds 2 million to 2.5 million clones; 90% to 95% are singletons and the top ten take about 0.39%. From germline, CDR1 is LNHDA and CDR2 SQIVND (reference sequence). The length of the CDR3 is 15 residues. Deletions cut 5 bases from V and 5 bases from J, with 19 bases between. This chain links TRBV19 with TRBJ2-7, with a possible D match to TRBD2 (6 bases). The sequence came from a man aged 18 to 30 in good health. Some clones in this sample may be carry-over from other donors' samples. Sequences were obtained from naive CD4+ T cells from PBMCs. The subset denotes: CD45RA+ positively selected. CDR3 residues: CASSAGPGERNEQYF. CDR3 nucleotides: TGTGCCAGTAGTGCGGGACCGGGGGAAAGGAACGAGCAGTACTTC.